This TCR beta chain was recorded in a study of PD-1 blockade in classical Hodgkin lymphoma. Study-level information: Nivolumab was given intravenously to patients at 3 mg/kg every 2 weeks. Study-wide results and limits: Reports indicated that newly diagnosed patients had lower baseline TCR diversity than healthy donors did. A significant rise in TCR diversity was seen by C4D1 for CD4+ cells but not for CD8+ cells.

With no exception, relapse followed autologous stem cell transplantation in all patients, and brentuximab vedotin exposure varied. Method: immunoSEQ multiplex PCR; TCRdb's copy keeps in-frame clones and lacks some. There are around 65,000 clones in the sample; about 91% occur only once, and approximately 12% lies in the top ten. To note about this clone: Its specificity is not known.

CDR1 and CDR2 (germline): SGHDN, FVKESK. The CDR3 is 15 residues long. The junction had 9 bases not matched to a gene; V was cut back by 1 base and J by 7 bases. V is TRBV14 and J is TRBJ2-7; 8 bases align to TRBD1. Source: peripheral blood mononuclear cells (PBMCs), taken at baseline. The TCR sequence derives from a human donor with classical Hodgkin lymphoma. The CDR3 loop reads CASSQGRRGLDEQYF. CDR3 sequence (DNA): TGTGCCAGCAGCCAAGGACGCAGGGGGCTTGATGAGCAGTACTTC. Looking up the rest from reference TRBV14 and TRBJ2-7 gives the full variable domain: EAGVTQFPSHSVIEKGQTVTLRCDPISGHDNLYWYRRVMGKEIKFLLHFVKESKQDESGMPNNRFLAERTGGTYSTLKVQPAELEDSGVYFCASSQGRRGLDEQYFGPGTRLTVT.